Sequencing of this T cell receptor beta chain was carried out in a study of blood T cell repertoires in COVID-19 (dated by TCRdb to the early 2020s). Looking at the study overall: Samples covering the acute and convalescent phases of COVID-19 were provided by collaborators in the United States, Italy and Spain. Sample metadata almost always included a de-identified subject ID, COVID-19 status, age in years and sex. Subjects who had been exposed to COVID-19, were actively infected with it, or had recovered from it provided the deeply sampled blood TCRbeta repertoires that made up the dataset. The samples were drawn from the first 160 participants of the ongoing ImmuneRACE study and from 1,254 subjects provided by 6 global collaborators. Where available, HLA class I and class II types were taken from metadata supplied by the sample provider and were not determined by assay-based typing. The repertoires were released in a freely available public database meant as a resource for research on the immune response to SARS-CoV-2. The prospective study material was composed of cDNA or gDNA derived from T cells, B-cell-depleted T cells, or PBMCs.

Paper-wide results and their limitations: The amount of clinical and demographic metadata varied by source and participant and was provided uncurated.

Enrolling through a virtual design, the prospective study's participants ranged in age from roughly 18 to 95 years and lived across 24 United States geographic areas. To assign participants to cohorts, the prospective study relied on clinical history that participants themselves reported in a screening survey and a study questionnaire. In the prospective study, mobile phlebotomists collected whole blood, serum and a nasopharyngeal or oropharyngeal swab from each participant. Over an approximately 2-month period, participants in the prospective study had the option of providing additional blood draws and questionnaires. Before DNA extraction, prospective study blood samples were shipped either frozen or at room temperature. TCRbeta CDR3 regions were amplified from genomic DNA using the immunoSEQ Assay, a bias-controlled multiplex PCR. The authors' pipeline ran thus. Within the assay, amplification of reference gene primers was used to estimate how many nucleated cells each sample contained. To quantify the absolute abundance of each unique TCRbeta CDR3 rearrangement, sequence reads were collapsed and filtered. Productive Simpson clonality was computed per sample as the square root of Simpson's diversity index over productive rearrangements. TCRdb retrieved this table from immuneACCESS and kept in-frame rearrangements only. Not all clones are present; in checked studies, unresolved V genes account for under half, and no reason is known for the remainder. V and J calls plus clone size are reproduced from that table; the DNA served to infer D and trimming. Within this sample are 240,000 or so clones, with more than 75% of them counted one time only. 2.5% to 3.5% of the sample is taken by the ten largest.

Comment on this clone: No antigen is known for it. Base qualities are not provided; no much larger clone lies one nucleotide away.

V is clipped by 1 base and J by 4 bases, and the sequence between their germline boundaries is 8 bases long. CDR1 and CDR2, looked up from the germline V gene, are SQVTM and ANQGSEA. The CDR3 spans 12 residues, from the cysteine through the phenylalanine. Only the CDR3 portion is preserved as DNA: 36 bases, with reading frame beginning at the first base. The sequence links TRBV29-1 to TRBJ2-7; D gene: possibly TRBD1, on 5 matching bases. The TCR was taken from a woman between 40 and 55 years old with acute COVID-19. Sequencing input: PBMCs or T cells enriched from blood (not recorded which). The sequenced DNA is TGCAGCGTTGAAGCAGGGATGTACGAGCAGTACTTC. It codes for CSVEAGMYEQYF.